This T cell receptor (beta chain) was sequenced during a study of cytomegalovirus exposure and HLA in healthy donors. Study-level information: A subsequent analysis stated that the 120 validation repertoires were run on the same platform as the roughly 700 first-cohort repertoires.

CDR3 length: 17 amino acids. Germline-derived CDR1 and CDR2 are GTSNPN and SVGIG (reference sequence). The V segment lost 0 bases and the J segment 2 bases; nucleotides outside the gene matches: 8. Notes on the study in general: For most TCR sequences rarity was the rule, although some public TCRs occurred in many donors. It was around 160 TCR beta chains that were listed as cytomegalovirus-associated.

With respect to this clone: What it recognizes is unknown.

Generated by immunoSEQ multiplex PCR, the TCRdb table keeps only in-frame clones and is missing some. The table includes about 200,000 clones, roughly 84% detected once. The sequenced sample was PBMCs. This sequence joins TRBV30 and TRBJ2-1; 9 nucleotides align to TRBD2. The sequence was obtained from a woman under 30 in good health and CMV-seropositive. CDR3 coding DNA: TGTGCCTGGAGTGTTGCTAGCGGGACTCAAACCTACAATGAGCAGTTCTTC. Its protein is CAWSVASGTQTYNEQFF.